These 20 T cell receptor beta chains were all obtained from the same sample, sequenced in a study of high-grade serous ovarian cancer treatment subgroups. Tumor samples were taken before definitive surgery or chemotherapy. The method was immunoSEQ multiplex PCR; TCRdb's version includes in-frame clones alone and lacks a portion of them. The sample records about 16,000 clones, roughly nine tenths being singletons. Sequencing was done on a sample of tumor tissue. These TCRs come from a human donor with high-grade serous ovarian cancer.

This clone was seen a few times. The V call is TRBV6-5, the J call TRBJ2-5; the match to TRBD1 covers 7 bases. Germline-derived CDR1 and CDR2 are MNHEY and SVGAGI. CDR3 size: 13 residues. The junction had 6 bases not matched to a gene; V was cut back by 6 bases and J by 5 bases. The CDR3 bases are TGTGCCAGCAGCCCTACAGGGGTGGAGACCCAGTACTTC. Translation gives CASSPTGVETQYF.

This chain uses TRBV5-4 with TRBJ2-3, with a possible D match to TRBD1 (6 bases). Trimming cost V 0 bases and J 4 bases, with 9 bases left between them. This CDR3 region has 14 residues. Germline values: CDR1 SGHNT, CDR2 YYREEE (reference sequence). This CDR3 reads CASSLETGADTQYF. CDR3 nucleotide sequence: TGTGCCAGCAGCTTGGAGACAGGAGCAGATACGCAGTATTTT.

The V call is TRBV9, the J call TRBJ2-1; D is uncertain. The CDR3 consists of 16 residues. V was shortened by 0 bases and J by 3 bases, with 13 bases between the two germline ends. CDR1 SGDLS and CDR2 YYNGEE come from the germline V gene. The CDR3 here is CASSVGGGAYYNEQFF. In DNA form, the CDR3 reads TGTGCCAGCAGCGTAGGTGGTGGAGCTTACTACAATGAGCAGTTCTTC.

The genes are TRBV5-1 and TRBJ2-5; 12 bases agree with TRBD2. Trimming cost V 5 bases and J 0 bases; bases outside gene matches: 8. The CDR3 has 17 residues. In germline, CDR1 is SGHRS, CDR2 YFSETQ. The CDR3 nucleotides read TGCGCCAGCAGTAACCTAGCGGGGGGGGAGTACCAAGAGACCCAGTACTTC. This gives the protein CASSNLAGGEYQETQYF.

This clone has just one count. This chain links TRBV7-2 with TRBJ2-1, with 8 bases identical to TRBD2. This CDR3 comprises 15 residues. J was trimmed by 8 bases and V by 0 bases; bases with no gene match: 6. The V gene's germline CDR1 is SGHTA and CDR2 FQGNSA. Here the CDR3 DNA reads TGTGCCAGCAGCTTAGCGGGGCTAGCGGGTGATGAGCAGTTCTTC. Translating it yields CASSLAGLAGDEQFF.

The chain carries TRBV11-2 and TRBJ2-5; 12 nucleotides agree with TRBD2. Germline V lookup: CDR1 SGHAT, CDR2 FQNNGV. Trimming at V came to 2 bases and at J to 2 bases, leaving 3 bases not matched to a gene. The CDR3 is 16 residues long. The CDR3 sequence: CASSLSLAGGQETQYF. Here the CDR3 DNA reads TGTGCCAGCAGCTTATCTCTAGCGGGGGGGCAAGAGACCCAGTACTTC. Full variable domain (remainder filled in from reference TRBV11-2 and TRBJ2-5): EAGVAQSPRYKIIEKRQSVAFWCNPISGHATLYWYQQILGQGPKLLIQFQNNGVVDDSQLPKDRFSAERLKGVDSTLKIQPAKLEDSAVYLCASSLSLAGGQETQYFGPGTRLLVL.

The V call is TRBV7-7, the J call TRBJ2-3; TRBD2 matches 9 bases. V was pared by 5 bases and J by 0 bases, with 9 bases of the junction left unmatched. The CDR3 totals 17 residues. From germline, CDR1 is SSHAT and CDR2 FNYEAQ (reference sequence). The CDR3 reads CASSPVAGDPSTDTQYF. In DNA, the CDR3 is TGTGCCAGCAGCCCCGTAGCGGGGGACCCTAGCACAGATACGCAGTATTTT.

The V call is TRBV5-1, the J call TRBJ2-7; 8 bases agree with TRBD2. The CDR3 contains 14 residues. With 3 bases clipped from V and 10 bases from J, the junction kept 12 bases outside the gene matches. Germline V lookup: CDR1 SGHRS, CDR2 YFSETQ. DNA of the CDR3: TGCGCCAGCAGCTCAAACGGGGGGGCTGAAGAACAGTACTTC. Translating it yields CASSSNGGAEEQYF.

The chain joins TRBV6-6 to TRBJ2-1; D assignment may be TRBD1 or TRBD2 (6 bases each). This CDR3 comprises 13 residues. CDR1 and CDR2 from the germline V gene are MNHNY and SVGAGI (reference sequence). The ends were cut back, 5 bases at V and 8 bases at J, with 13 bases in the middle. The CDR3 bases are TGTGCCAGCAGTAGGCTGGGGGGCCATGAGCAGTTCTTC. This translates into CASSRLGGHEQFF.

The chain recombines TRBV9 with TRBJ2-3; D gene ambiguous. The CDR3 spans 12 residues. CDR1 SGDLS and CDR2 YYNGEE come from the germline V gene. Trimming pared 2 bases from V and 4 bases from J, leaving 5 bases between. The CDR3 reads CASSVWADTQYF. CDR3 in DNA: TGTGCCAGCAGCGTGTGGGCAGATACGCAGTATTTT.

V gene TRBV5-8 combines with J gene TRBJ2-5; TRBD2 agrees at 8 bases. V lost 4 bases, J lost 4 bases, and 6 bases stayed unmatched. CDR1 and CDR2 (germline): SGHTS, YDEGEE. The length of the CDR3 is 14 residues. CDR3 loop: CASSRGLARETQYF. The CDR3 DNA reads as TGTGCCAGCAGCCGAGGACTAGCCAGAGAGACCCAGTACTTC.

This clone is a singleton in its sample. The gene calls are TRBV10-3 and TRBJ2-3; D assignment may be TRBD1 or TRBD2 (7 bases each). The germline V gene encodes CDR1 ENHRY and CDR2 SYGVKD. V lost 10 bases and J 2 bases, leaving 19 bases between the germline ends. The length of the CDR3 is 15 residues. The CDR3 region is CATRGGVFLTDTQYF. CDR3 nucleotides: TGTGCCACCAGGGGGGGGGTTTTCCTCACAGATACGCAGTATTTT.

CDR3 nucleotides: TGTGCCAGCAGCCCAGTACGGGGTCCGGTGAAAAAACTGTTTTTT. Translated: CASSPVRGPVKKLFF. This chain uses TRBV5-8 with TRBJ1-4, with D hard to call. The CDR3 consists of 15 residues. Germline CDR1 is SGHTS and CDR2 is YDEGEE. With 4 bases removed from V and 9 bases from J, the gap between germline ends came to 19 bases.

The J gene is TRBJ2-5, the V gene TRBV18; D is uncertain. V dropped 2 bases and J dropped 4 bases, with 8 bases sitting between them. The CDR3 consists of 13 residues. The germline V gene encodes CDR1 KGHSH and CDR2 LQKENI. CDR3 region: CASSPWDLETQYF. CDR3 nucleotide sequence: TGTGCCAGCTCACCATGGGATTTAGAGACCCAGTACTTC. Full variable domain (rest looked up from reference TRBV18 and TRBJ2-5): NAGVMQNPRHLVRRRGQEARLRCSPMKGHSHVYWYRQLPEEGLKFMVYLQKENIIDESGMPKERFSAEFPKEGPSILRIQQVVRGDSAAYFCASSPWDLETQYFGPGTRLLVL.

The chain joins TRBV19 to TRBJ1-2, with D hard to call. This CDR3 spans 15 amino acids. CDR1 LNHDA and CDR2 SQIVND come from the germline V gene (reference sequence). V lost 4 bases to trimming and J lost 8 bases, with 20 bases between them. CDR3 sequence (DNA): TGTGCCAGTAGTAGCGGCAGCCTCGGGTTGAGGGGCTACACCTTC. Its translation: CASSSGSLGLRGYTF.

The chain couples TRBV9 to TRBJ1-6; D is unclear. The CDR3 runs 15 residues. Trimming removed 3 bases at V and 0 bases at J, with 7 bases between. Looked up from germline, CDR1 is SGDLS and CDR2 is YYNGEE. This CDR3 is CASSEGSSYNSPLHF. As DNA, the CDR3 is TGTGCCAGCAGCGAAGGGTCCTCCTATAATTCACCCCTCCACTTT.

This clone was detected once. The chain employs TRBV7-9 and TRBJ2-1; D is unclear. The V end was cut by 0 bases, the J end by 0 bases, with 9 bases between. Germline CDR1 and CDR2: SEHNR and FQNEAQ (reference sequence). The CDR3 extends over 16 amino acids. CDR3 DNA: TGTGCCAGCAGCTTAGCCCTAGGCGTCTCCTACAATGAGCAGTTCTTC. It is translated as CASSLALGVSYNEQFF.

This chain links TRBV5-1 with TRBJ2-1, with D maybe TRBD2 (5 bases). This CDR3 has 15 amino acids. V was pared by 0 bases and J by 3 bases, with 10 bases between. Germline CDR1 is SGHRS and CDR2 is YFSETQ. The CDR3 region is CASSLDPGSYNEQFF. The CDR3 DNA reads as TGCGCCAGCAGCTTGGACCCGGGGAGCTACAATGAGCAGTTCTTC.

The chain couples TRBV7-8 to TRBJ2-7, with TRBD1 identical over 7 bases. Germline assignment: CDR1 SGHVS and CDR2 FQNEAQ. The trim removed 4 bases at V and 6 bases at J, leaving 3 bases unmatched. The CDR3 is 12 residues long. The CDR3 coding sequence is TGTGCCAGCAGCTCCTGGGACAGCGAGCAGTACTTC. This translates into CASSSWDSEQYF.

The chain carries TRBV7-2 and TRBJ2-3; 12 bases line up with TRBD2. From germline, CDR1 is SGHTA and CDR2 FQGNSA. This CDR3 region has 18 residues. V was pared by 3 bases and J by 2 bases, with 9 bases of the junction left unmatched. The DNA for the CDR3 is TGTGCCAGCAGCTTCGTTGCCAGGACTAGCGGGAACACAGATACGCAGTATTTT. Translating gives CASSFVARTSGNTDTQYF.